The rows below give T cell receptor beta chains drawn from one sample of a study of radiotherapy plus CTLA-4 blockade in lung cancer. TCRdb's table, derived via immunoSEQ multiplex PCR, lists solely in-frame clones and lacks some. The table has about 80,000 clones, more than 80% seen once. The starting material was peripheral blood, obtained from a patient treated with radiotherapy plus ipilimumab. The receptors here all came from a human donor with non-small cell lung cancer who had stable disease on radiotherapy plus ipilimumab. CDR3s include the opening cysteine and the closing phenylalanine or tryptophan. The order of the fields is J gene, clone size, D gene, V gene, CDR3 DNA, CDR3 protein. A D gene is named only where the DNA matches it firmly. Size tells how often a clone was seen (once, few, many) or the class of an expanded clone, and some rows leave it out.

>TRBJ2-4|.|TRBD2|TRBV28
TGTGCCAGCAGTTTATGGGGGACCGGGACTAGCGGGAGGGTAAAGAACATTCAGTACTTC
CASSLWGTGTSGRVKNIQYF
>TRBJ2-5|.|.|TRBV7-3
TGTGCCAGCAGCACGGGACTCCTAGGGGGGGCCCAGTACTTC
CASSTGLLGGAQYF
>TRBJ2-2|.|.|TRBV11-3
TGTGCCAGCAGCCTAAATGGCCCTGGGGAGCTGTTTTTT
CASSLNGPGELFF
>TRBJ2-1|.|.|TRBV19
TGTGCCAGCACGGGGGCCCGATCAGACTACAATGAGCAGTTCTTC
CASTGARSDYNEQFF
>TRBJ2-5|.|.|TRBV28
TGTGCCAGCAGTTTCCCCACCGGCCAGACCCAGTACTTC
CASSFPTGQTQYF
>TRBJ2-2|.|.|TRBV30
TGTGCCTGGAGTTCCGGGGACCTCGGGGCCACCGGGGAGCTGTTTTTT
CAWSSGDLGATGELFF
>TRBJ2-3|.|.|TRBV5-1
TGCGCCAGCAGCTTGGGGGGCGCCATCACAGATACGCAGTATTTT
CASSLGGAITDTQYF
>TRBJ2-5|.|.|TRBV7-6
TGTGCCAGCAGCTTAGCTGGGGAGACCCAGTACTTC
CASSLAGETQYF
>TRBJ2-5|once|.|TRBV14
TGTGCCAGCAGCCGGCAGGTGGAGGGAGAGACCCAGTACTTC
CASSRQVEGETQYF
>TRBJ1-2|.|.|TRBV29-1
TGCAGCGTTTACCCTTTGGGGGGCTACACCTTC
CSVYPLGGYTF
>TRBJ2-7|.|.|TRBV6-6
TGTGCCAGCAGTTACGGTAGCGCCGGCCGGGAGCAGTACTTC
CASSYGSAGREQYF
>TRBJ1-6|.|TRBD1|TRBV27
TGTGCCAGCAGTACACAGGGGGCGCTATATAATTCACCCCTCCACTTT
CASSTQGALYNSPLHF
>TRBJ2-5|.|.|TRBV5-1
TGCGCCAGCAGCTTGGATGTGGGGGCCCAGTACTTC
CASSLDVGAQYF
>TRBJ2-7|.|.|TRBV28
TGTGCCAGCAGTGGGATGTACGAGCAGTACTTC
CASSGMYEQYF
>TRBJ2-3|.|.|TRBV30
TGTGCCTGGAGTGGGGTGGCCACAGATACGCAGTATTTT
CAWSGVATDTQYF
>TRBJ1-2|.|.|TRBV4-2
TGTGCCAGCAGCCAAGACAGGGGTACTAACTATGGCTACACCTTC
CASSQDRGTNYGYTF
>TRBJ2-1|.|.|TRBV27
TGTGCCAGCAGCCAGGGCAATGAGCAGTTCTTC
CASSQGNEQFF
>TRBJ2-5|.|.|TRBV6-5
TGTGCCAGCAGTTACGGGGGCCAAGAGACCCAGTACTTC
CASSYGGQETQYF
>TRBJ1-2|.|.|TRBV18
TGTGCCAGCTCACCTTGGGCAGACGCAAGAGGCTACACCTTC
CASSPWADARGYTF
>TRBJ1-3|.|.|TRBV6-5
TGTGCCAGCAGTTACAACCGGGTCGAGTCTGGAAACACCATATATTTT
CASSYNRVESGNTIYF
>TRBJ2-1|.|TRBD2|TRBV27
TGTGCCAGCAGTTTTCTGAGTCTAGCGGGAGCCAATGAGCAGTTCTTC
CASSFLSLAGANEQFF
>TRBJ1-2|.|.|TRBV27
TGTGCCAGCAGACGGCTTCAGGGAATAGTCAATGGCTACACCTTC
CASRRLQGIVNGYTF
>TRBJ2-2|.|.|TRBV2
TGTGCCAGCAGAAGGGAACAGGGGAACACCGGGGAGCTGTTTTTT
CASRREQGNTGELFF
>TRBJ1-5|few|.|TRBV28
TGTGCCAGCAGTTTACATGAGGGGCCAGGGAATCAGCCCCAGCATTTT
CASSLHEGPGNQPQHF